Listed below are T cell receptor beta chains from one sample, sequenced in a study of OX40 agonist ivuxolimab in advanced cancers. Sequencing used immunoSEQ multiplex PCR; TCRdb keeps in-frame clones, though not all of them. This sample has around 80,000 clones; about 85% occur once, and the top ten carry under 3%. This specimen consisted of CD4+ or CD8+ T cells sorted from blood, obtained in a trial of the OX40 agonist ivuxolimab. The receptors were sampled from an adult with an advanced solid tumor such as melanoma, head and neck, liver or kidney cancer. Each CDR3 is given with its conserved first and last residue. The D gene is left open where the match is weak. Size is omitted from some rows. Given values are once, few, many or a class for expanded clones.

NA	TRBV18	TRBJ1-2	NA	CASSPDVAYGYTF	TGTGCCAGCTCACCAGATGTTGCCTATGGCTACACCTTC
NA	TRBV5-1	TRBJ2-7	few	CASSLGDRLFDEQYF	TGCGCCAGCAGCTTGGGCGACAGGTTGTTCGACGAGCAGTACTTC
TRBD1	TRBV29-1	TRBJ2-5	NA	CSVGGDRGWRQETQYF	TGCAGCGTAGGAGGAGACAGGGGCTGGAGGCAAGAGACCCAGTACTTC
NA	TRBV2	TRBJ2-1	once	CASSEIGEQFF	TGTGCCAGCAGTGAAATAGGGGAGCAGTTCTTC
NA	TRBV5-4	TRBJ2-5	NA	CASSSRVQETQYF	TGTGCCAGCAGCTCCAGAGTTCAAGAGACCCAGTACTTC
TRBD2	TRBV7-9	TRBJ2-5	NA	CASSLAAAGPQETQYF	TGTGCCAGCAGCTTAGCCGCAGCGGGACCCCAAGAGACCCAGTACTTC
NA	TRBV10-3	TRBJ2-2	few	CAIKDGENTGELFF	TGTGCCATCAAGGACGGGGAGAACACCGGGGAGCTGTTTTTT
NA	TRBV5-1	TRBJ1-4	NA	CASSLAGDGEKLFF	TGCGCCAGCAGCTTGGCGGGGGATGGGGAAAAACTGTTTTTT
TRBD1	TRBV4-1	TRBJ1-1	NA	CASSQDNRGGTEAFF	TGCGCCAGCAGCCAAGATAACAGGGGGGGGACTGAAGCTTTCTTT
NA	TRBV28	TRBJ1-6	NA	CASSLGGRRNSPLHF	TGTGCCAGCAGTTTAGGGGGGCGTCGTAATTCACCCCTCCACTTT
TRBD1	TRBV4-3	TRBJ1-4	NA	CASSQGGTGIMEKLFF	TGCGCCAGCAGCCAAGGTGGGACAGGAATAATGGAAAAACTGTTTTTT
TRBD1	TRBV7-7	TRBJ2-2	NA	CASSMGQGAPRDTGELFF	TGTGCCAGCAGCATGGGACAGGGGGCGCCGCGAGACACCGGGGAGCTGTTTTTT
NA	TRBV4-1	TRBJ2-5	NA	CASSPLVQETQYF	TGCGCCAGCAGCCCACTAGTTCAAGAGACCCAGTACTTC
NA	TRBV7-3	TRBJ2-7	once	CASSLDGRSYEQYF	TGTGCCAGCAGCTTAGACGGCCGCTCCTACGAGCAGTACTTC
NA	TRBV30	TRBJ1-1	NA	CAWGTGANTEAFF	TGTGCCTGGGGGACGGGGGCGAACACTGAAGCTTTCTTT
NA	TRBV9	TRBJ2-3	few	CASSVGDTQYF	TGTGCCAGCAGCGTAGGGGATACGCAGTATTTT
TRBD2	TRBV4-2	TRBJ2-1	once	CASSQEALAGDEQFF	TGTGCCAGCAGCCAAGAGGCGCTAGCGGGGGATGAGCAGTTCTTC
NA	TRBV7-8	TRBJ2-3	NA	CASSLVGGQHTDTQYF	TGTGCCAGCAGCTTAGTAGGAGGACAGCACACAGATACGCAGTATTTT